The next 32 T cell receptor beta chains were all read from a single sample in a study of blood T cell repertoires in COVID-19. Sequenced by immunoSEQ multiplex PCR; TCRdb stores in-frame clones only, minus some. In the table there are some 110,000 clones, roughly 76% of which are singletons. Sequencing input: peripheral blood. These receptors came from a woman aged 70 to 79 with acute or convalescent COVID-19.

This chain joins TRBV27 and TRBJ2-1, with a possible D match to TRBD1 (7 bases). V gave up 6 bases and J gave up 0 bases, with 12 bases separating them. There are 15 residues in the CDR3. Germline assignment: CDR1 MNHEY and CDR2 SMNVEV (reference sequence). CDR3 coding DNA: TGTGCCAGCAGACAGGGGAGGTACTCCTACAATGAGCAGTTCTTC. It is translated as CASRQGRYSYNEQFF.

J is TRBJ1-4 and V is TRBV6-1; weak D call: TRBD1 (5 bases). V gave up 3 bases and J gave up 6 bases, with 8 bases separating them. The germline CDR1 and CDR2 sequences are MNHNS and SASEGT. There are 13 residues in the CDR3. The CDR3 sequence: CASSDQTDEKLFF. The DNA of the CDR3 is TGTGCCAGCAGTGACCAGACAGATGAAAAACTGTTTTTT.

This rearrangement joins TRBV7-2 to TRBJ1-4, with 8 bases lining up with TRBD1. Germline CDR1 and CDR2: SGHTA and FQGNSA. With 5 bases clipped from V and 0 bases from J, the junction kept 11 bases outside the gene matches. The CDR3 spans 18 residues. The DNA of the CDR3 is TGTGCCAGCAGCCAGGGGGACAGGACGCTTGCAACTAATGAAAAACTGTTTTTT. It codes for CASSQGDRTLATNEKLFF.

The chain joins TRBV5-1 to TRBJ2-1; D is possibly TRBD1 (6 bases). CDR1 and CDR2 (germline): SGHRS, YFSETQ. This CDR3 has 15 amino acids. V was clipped by 2 bases and J by 1 base, with 10 bases between them. The CDR3 DNA sequence: TGCGCCAGCAGCTTCACAGGGACATCCTACAATGAGCAGTTCTTC. As protein: CASSFTGTSYNEQFF.

The chain joins TRBV7-2 to TRBJ2-5; D gene unclear. The V gene's germline CDR1 is SGHTA and CDR2 FQGNSA. V was trimmed by 2 bases and J by 1 base, leaving 8 bases between them. The CDR3 runs 14 residues. CDR3 nucleotide sequence: TGTGCCAGCAGCTTATTTCCCCTCCAAGAGACCCAGTACTTC. It yields the protein CASSLFPLQETQYF.

V gene TRBV9 combines with J gene TRBJ2-3; maybe TRBD1 (5 bases). CDR1 and CDR2 from the germline V gene are SGDLS and YYNGEE. This CDR3 is built from 14 residues. V was clipped by 4 bases and J by 1 base, with 10 bases between them. The DNA of the CDR3 is TGTGCCAGCAGCCCCCAGACAGGCACAGATACGCAGTATTTT. Its translation: CASSPQTGTDTQYF.

In DNA form, the CDR3 reads TGTGCCAGCAGTTTATGGGGCAGCCGTCCCCAGACCCAGTACTTC. As protein: CASSLWGSRPQTQYF. The chain carries TRBV28 and TRBJ2-5; D ambiguous. The ends were cut back, 0 bases at V and 6 bases at J, with 14 bases in the middle. Germline values: CDR1 MDHEN, CDR2 SYDVKM. The CDR3 spans 15 residues.

The chain carries TRBV7-2 and TRBJ2-2; 7 positions match TRBD1. The V and J ends lost 8 bases and 2 bases, in that order; junction bases with no gene match: 5. CDR1 and CDR2 (germline): SGHTA, FQGNSA. The CDR3 has 14 amino acids. In DNA form, the CDR3 reads TGTGCCAGCCAGGACAGGAGCAACACCGGGGAGCTGTTTTTT. This encodes CASQDRSNTGELFF.

The chain recombines TRBV6-2 or TRBV6-3 with TRBJ2-5, with TRBD2 matching 14 bases. This CDR3 has 18 amino acids. The V gene's germline CDR1 is MNHEY and CDR2 SVGEGT. The J segment lost 2 bases and the V segment lost 5 bases, leaving 10 bases of the junction unmatched. For the CDR3, the DNA is TGTGCCAGCAGTCACGGGACTAGCGGGAGTGGCCTACAAGAGACCCAGTACTTC. It yields the protein CASSHGTSGSGLQETQYF.

This clone was picked up a small number of times. This rearrangement joins TRBV28 to TRBJ2-1; no clear D. V was shortened by 4 bases and J by 2 bases, with 9 bases between the two germline ends. This CDR3 contains 14 residues. Germline V CDR1 and CDR2: MDHEN, SYDVKM. CDR3 nucleotides: TGTGCCAGCAGTTCTAGTCCCCCCTACAATGAGCAGTTCTTC. Protein product: CASSSSPPYNEQFF.

The CDR3 region has the DNA TGTGCCATCAGACCCGGGGACAGGGGGCCCGAGCAGTACTTC. Translation gives CAIRPGDRGPEQYF. This rearrangement joins TRBV10-3 to TRBJ2-7; 12 bases agree with TRBD1. The CDR3 has 14 residues. With V trimmed by 6 bases and J by 6 bases, 6 bases remained unmatched. Germline V gene sequence: CDR1 ENHRY, CDR2 SYGVKD.

This chain links TRBV2 with TRBJ2-7; D unclear. CDR3 size: 13 residues. Germline values: CDR1 SNHLY, CDR2 FYNNEI. The V end lost 7 bases, the J end lost 1 base, and 11 bases lay between the germline ends. CDR3 in amino acids: CASTTRLSYEQYF. The CDR3, as DNA: TGTGCCAGCACCACCCGCCTATCCTACGAGCAGTACTTC.

This chain uses TRBV6-5 with TRBJ2-7; D possibly corresponds to TRBD2 (6 bases). The CDR3 runs to 12 residues. Germline CDR1 MNHEY, CDR2 SVGAGI. Trimming removed 2 bases from V and 5 bases from J, with 7 bases in between. The CDR3 loop is CASSYGGNEQYF. The CDR3, as DNA: TGTGCCAGCAGTTACGGAGGGAACGAGCAGTACTTC.

J is TRBJ1-6 and V is TRBV7-9, with D perhaps matching TRBD1 (6 bases). This CDR3 comprises 15 residues. Trimming removed 6 bases from V and 5 bases from J, with 14 bases in between. Germline V gives CDR1 SEHNR, CDR2 FQNEAQ (reference sequence). The CDR3 sequence is CASSLRGSNNSPLHF. The DNA for the CDR3 is TGTGCCAGCAGTCTCAGGGGATCGAATAATTCACCCCTCCACTTT.

V usage is TRBV9 and J usage is TRBJ1-1; no definite D call. Germline V gene data show CDR1 as SGDLS and CDR2 as YYNGEE. The CDR3 contains 13 residues. The V end was cut by 0 bases, the J end by 1 base, with 4 bases between. In DNA form, the CDR3 reads TGTGCCAGCAGCGTAGGGGCGAACACTGAAGCTTTCTTT. It specifies CASSVGANTEAFF.

V usage is TRBV7-2 and J usage is TRBJ2-4; 8 bases map to TRBD2. Germline V CDR1 and CDR2: SGHTA, FQGNSA. This CDR3 is 14 amino acids long. The V gene end was trimmed by 4 bases and the J gene end by 8 bases; junction bases not matched to a gene: 7. CDR3 DNA: TGTGCCAGCAGCTCGGGACTAGGTTTGGACATTCAGTACTTC. Its protein is CASSSGLGLDIQYF. The complete variable domain, with remaining parts taken from reference TRBV7-2 and TRBJ2-4, reads GAGVSQSPSNKVTEKGKDVELRCDPISGHTALYWYRQSLGQGLEFLIYFQGNSAPDKSGLPSDRFSAERTGGSVSTLTIQRTQQEDSAVYLCASSSGLGLDIQYFGAGTRLSVL.

The chain has TRBV2 and TRBJ1-6; 10 bases are a match to TRBD1. Germline values: CDR1 SNHLY, CDR2 FYNNEI. CDR3 length equals 16 residues. Unmatched junction bases numbered 9, after V lost 6 bases and J lost 7 bases. The CDR3 here is CASRKRDRGLNSPLHF. The CDR3 region has the DNA TGTGCCAGCAGGAAAAGGGACAGGGGTTTGAATTCACCCCTCCACTTT.

The chain carries TRBV6-5 and TRBJ2-3, with TRBD1 matching over 11 bases. After removal of 11 bases from V and 3 bases from J, the junction contained 10 bases not matched to a gene. The CDR3 has 15 amino acids. Germline CDR1 MNHEY, CDR2 SVGAGI. CDR3 in amino acids: CAHGTGGLLTDTQYF. CDR3 in DNA: TGTGCCCACGGGACAGGGGGGTTGTTAACAGATACGCAGTATTTT.

This clone was counted a single time. This sequence joins TRBV18 and TRBJ2-3; no clear D gene. In germline, CDR1 is KGHSH, CDR2 LQKENI. There are 13 residues in the CDR3. V was cut by 3 bases and J by 2 bases, with 6 bases left in between. The CDR3 coding sequence is TGTGCCAGCTCACCCGACAACACAGATACGCAGTATTTT. It translates to CASSPDNTDTQYF.

The chain employs TRBV7-8 and TRBJ1-1, with 8 bases fitting TRBD1. J lost 6 bases, V lost 2 bases, and 11 bases had no gene match. Germline V lookup: CDR1 SGHVS, CDR2 FQNEAQ. This CDR3 comprises 16 residues. CDR3 loop: CASSLFLGQGGSEAFF. The CDR3 bases are TGTGCCAGCAGCTTATTTCTAGGACAGGGAGGGTCTGAAGCTTTCTTT.

V and J are TRBV2 and TRBJ2-7, with TRBD1 as a possible D gene (6 bases). The CDR3 has 15 residues. Trimming took 6 bases from V and 3 from J, leaving 18 bases between them. Germline CDR1 SNHLY, CDR2 FYNNEI. CDR3 amino acids: CASRIATGRNYEQYF. The CDR3, as DNA: TGTGCCAGCAGGATTGCAACAGGGCGCAACTACGAGCAGTACTTC. Looking up the rest from reference TRBV2 and TRBJ2-7 gives the full variable domain: EPEVTQTPSHQVTQMGQEVILRCVPISNHLYFYWYRQILGQKVEFLVSFYNNEISEKSEIFDDQFSVERPDGSNFTLKIRSTKLEDSAMYFCASRIATGRNYEQYFGPGTRLTVT.

The chain uses TRBV6-6 and TRBJ2-7, with D tentatively TRBD2 (6 bases). The germline V gene encodes CDR1 MNHNY and CDR2 SVGAGI (reference sequence). With 3 bases removed from V and 3 bases from J, the gap between germline ends came to 9 bases. CDR3 length equals 13 residues. The CDR3 protein is CASSYEGLYEQYF. The CDR3 coding sequence is TGTGCCAGCAGTTATGAGGGACTCTACGAGCAGTACTTC.

The V and J genes are TRBV30 and TRBJ2-2, with 8 bases aligning to TRBD1. Unmatched junction bases numbered 9, after V lost 2 bases and J lost 4 bases. Germline lookup yields CDR1 GTSNPN and CDR2 SVGIG (reference sequence). The CDR3 loop spans 16 amino acids. The CDR3 DNA follows: TGTGCCTGGAGTCCTCCCGGCAGGGGGCTCACCGGGGAGCTGTTTTTT. Translating it yields CAWSPPGRGLTGELFF.

The chain employs TRBV30 and TRBJ1-5; D unclear. Trimming shortened V by 2 bases and J by 0 bases, and 11 bases separated the two germline ends. There are 15 residues in the CDR3. The V gene's germline CDR1 is GTSNPN and CDR2 SVGIG (reference sequence). CDR3 sequence (DNA): TGTGCCTGGAGTACCGGACTAAATAGCAATCAGCCCCAGCATTTT. Residues: CAWSTGLNSNQPQHF.

V is TRBV3-1 (or the pseudogene TRBV3-2) and J is TRBJ2-1; 8 nucleotides line up with TRBD1. The germline V gene encodes CDR1 LGHDT and CDR2 YNNKEL (reference sequence). After removal of 8 bases from V and 5 bases from J, the junction contained 11 bases not matched to a gene. The CDR3 runs to 15 residues. CDR3 protein: CASSRTGWADNEQFF. CDR3 in DNA: TGTGCCAGCTCCCGGACAGGGTGGGCGGACAATGAGCAGTTCTTC.

The V call is TRBV28, the J call TRBJ2-7; a possible D gene is TRBD2 (6 bases). The germline gives CDR1 MDHEN, CDR2 SYDVKM. The CDR3 sequence is 14 residues long. V was cut by 4 bases and J by 4 bases, with 14 bases left in between. This chain's CDR3 is CASSSGTGTYEQYF. CDR3 sequence (DNA): TGTGCCAGCAGTTCAGGGACCGGGACTTACGAGCAGTACTTC. Using reference TRBV28 and TRBJ2-7 for the parts outside the CDR3, the full variable domain is DVKVTQSSRYLVKRTGEKVFLECVQDMDHENMFWYRQDPGLGLRLIYFSYDVKMKEKGDIPEGYSVSREKKERFSLILESASTNQTSMYLCASSSGTGTYEQYFGPGTRLTVT.

The chain has TRBV6-1 and TRBJ2-7, with 7 nucleotides matching TRBD2. V was pared by 3 bases and J by 1 base, with 6 bases of the junction left unmatched. The CDR3 length is 15 residues. The germline V gene encodes CDR1 MNHNS and CDR2 SASEGT. CDR3 sequence reads: CASSERGLRSYEQYF. The CDR3 bases are TGTGCCAGCAGTGAGAGGGGACTACGATCCTACGAGCAGTACTTC.

CDR3 in amino acids: CASSEHRDAGAEAFF. The CDR3 DNA reads as TGTGCCAGCAGTGAACATCGGGACGCGGGGGCTGAAGCTTTCTTT. This chain joins TRBV6-1 and TRBJ1-1; the D gene is possibly TRBD1 (5 bases). The CDR3 has 15 amino acids. V lost 2 bases and J lost 6, with 16 bases in between. Germline lookup yields CDR1 MNHNS and CDR2 SASEGT.

Concerning this clone itself: Within the sample, other DNA sequences also encode this same CDR3. The chain couples TRBV7-2 to TRBJ1-5; 8 nucleotides align to TRBD1. V shed 5 bases and J 2 bases; nucleotides not matched to a gene: 2. The CDR3 is 14 amino acids. CDR1 and CDR2 from the germline V gene are SGHTA and FQGNSA. CDR3 DNA sequence: TGTGCCAGCAGCCCGGGACAGGGCAATCAGCCCCAGCATTTT. This codes for CASSPGQGNQPQHF.

V gene TRBV11-2 combines with J gene TRBJ2-3; 7 positions agree with TRBD2. Germline V lookup: CDR1 SGHAT, CDR2 FQNNGV. CDR3 length: 12 residues. Trimming cost V 2 bases and J 9 bases; bases outside gene matches: 2. The CDR3 sequence is CASSLISGTQYF. For the CDR3, the DNA is TGTGCCAGCAGCTTAATTAGCGGGACGCAGTATTTT.

The CDR3 region is CASSSSRGGFSYNEQFF. The DNA of the CDR3 is TGTGCCAGCAGCTCGTCACGAGGGGGTTTCTCCTACAATGAGCAGTTCTTC. This rearrangement joins TRBV5-4 to TRBJ2-1; D possibly corresponds to TRBD1 (6 bases). Germline CDR1 reads SGHNT; CDR2 reads YYREEE (reference sequence). The CDR3 runs to 17 residues. V was trimmed by 3 bases and J by 0 bases, leaving 16 bases between them.

This CDR3 is CASSFRLAGEETQYF. In DNA, the CDR3 is TGTGCCAGCAGCTTCCGACTAGCGGGGGAAGAGACCCAGTACTTC. The chain carries TRBV5-6 and TRBJ2-5, with 12 bases that match TRBD2. The germline V gene encodes CDR1 SGHDT and CDR2 YYEEEE. This CDR3 contains 15 residues. V shed 2 bases, J shed 3 bases, and the junction held 2 bases outside the gene matches.